Following are 10 T cell receptor beta chains from one sample sequenced in a study of post-analysis software for immune sequencing data. The authors incorporated unique molecular identifiers into the TCR beta cDNA libraries. TCRdb ran MiXCR on the PCR reads and lists one entry per CDR3 protein. There are roughly 700,000 distinct CDR3 sequences in the sample; around 27% occur only once, and around 0.56% lies in the top ten. Study findings and constraints: Five TRBV segments, including TRBV5-6, TRBV5-1 and TRBV20-1, were more frequent in patients than controls.

No antigen has been identified for these receptors. The sequencing sample was made of blood. The receptors were sampled from a girl aged 5-17 years with multiple sclerosis.

This CDR3 reads CSARVPSGRPAETQYF. The CDR3 DNA follows: TGCAGTGCTAGAGTTCCTAGCGGGAGACCAGCAGAGACCCAGTACTTC. This chain uses TRBV20-1 with TRBJ2-5; the match to TRBD2 covers 10 bases. The J segment lost 4 bases and the V segment lost 1 base, leaving 9 bases of the junction unmatched. The CDR3 extends over 16 amino acids. Germline V gene lookup returns CDR1 DFQATT and CDR2 SNEGSKA (reference sequence).

This clonotype was counted only a few times. This rearrangement joins TRBV20-1 to TRBJ2-7; D is unclear. Germline CDR1 reads DFQATT; CDR2 reads SNEGSKA (reference sequence). The CDR3 spans 13 residues. Here the CDR3 reads CIPALTMGREQYF. Written as DNA, the CDR3 is TGCATCCCAGCCCTCACCATGGGTCGCGAGCAGTACTTC.

A few counts support this clonotype. This rearrangement joins TRBV5-1 to TRBJ2-7; 8 bases map to TRBD2. After removal of 0 bases from V and 2 bases from J, the junction contained 7 bases not matched to a gene. The CDR3 is 16 residues long. The germline V gene encodes CDR1 SGHRS and CDR2 YFSETQ. The CDR3 coding sequence is TGCGCCAGCAGCTTGGGGAGTAGCGGGGCTACCTACGAGCAGTACTTC. Protein product: CASSLGSSGATYEQYF. The complete variable domain, with remaining parts taken from reference TRBV5-1 and TRBJ2-7, reads KAGVTQTPRYLIKTRGQQVTLSCSPISGHRSVSWYQQTPGQGLQFLFEYFSETQRNKGNFPGRFSGRQFSNSRSEMNVSTLELGDSALYLCASSLGSSGATYEQYFGPGTRLTVT.

About this clonotype: The junction does not match germline at one end; this may be a read error. V usage is TRBV12-3 or TRBV12-4 and J usage is TRBJ2-7; weak D call: TRBD1 (5 bases). CDR3 length: 15 amino acids. CDR3 bases: TGTGCCTGCAGCCCACCGGGCAGGGCAGGCTACGAGCAGTACTTC. Its protein product is CACSPPGRAGYEQYF.

This chain uses TRBV27 with TRBJ2-5; D possibly corresponds to TRBD1 (5 bases). Deletions cut 4 bases from V and 8 bases from J, with 14 bases between. In germline, CDR1 is MNHEY, CDR2 SMNVEV (reference sequence). There are 13 residues in the CDR3. CDR3 bases: TGTGCCAGCAGTTGGGGCAGGGAAGGTACCCAGTACTTC. It translates to CASSWGREGTQYF.

This chain connects TRBV20-1 to TRBJ2-5, with 10 bases aligning to TRBD2. The V gene end was trimmed by 3 bases and the J gene end by 4 bases; junction bases not matched to a gene: 5. The V gene's germline CDR1 is DFQATT and CDR2 SNEGSKA (reference sequence). The length of the CDR3 is 14 residues. The CDR3 loop is CSASLAGDGETQYF. The CDR3 bases are TGCAGTGCTAGCCTAGCGGGGGATGGAGAGACCCAGTACTTC.

Only a few counts were recorded for this clonotype. V is TRBV27 and J is TRBJ1-2, with a possible D match to TRBD1 (5 bases). Trimming took 8 bases from V and 2 from J, leaving 15 bases between them. The CDR3 is 14 residues long. Germline CDR1 reads MNHEY; CDR2 reads SMNVEV (reference sequence). The CDR3 region has the DNA TGTGCCAGCGGGAAGGGGCAGGCAAACTATGGCTACACCTTC. This sequence encodes CASGKGQANYGYTF.

This clonotype was seen a few times. The genes are TRBV27 and TRBJ2-3; D gene unclear. Germline V lookup: CDR1 MNHEY, CDR2 SMNVEV (reference sequence). The CDR3 is 14 residues long. Trimming removed 6 bases at V and 4 bases at J, with 14 bases between. The CDR3, as DNA: TGTGCCAGCAGCCCCATCAGGATAGCAGATACGCAGTATTTT. Its translation: CASSPIRIADTQYF.

The genes are TRBV28 and TRBJ1-4; 7 bases align to TRBD1. V lost 5 bases to trimming and J lost 7 bases; unmatched junction nucleotides: 13. The CDR3 totals 16 residues. Germline V gives CDR1 MDHEN, CDR2 SYDVKM. The chain's CDR3 is CASSPPDRRLGEKLFF. The CDR3 region has the DNA TGTGCCAGCAGTCCACCGGACAGGCGATTGGGTGAAAAACTGTTTTTT.

The chain joins TRBV5-1 to TRBJ2-3; 16 bases fit TRBD2. The CDR3 has 21 amino acids. Trimming at V came to 0 bases and at J to 4 bases, leaving 14 bases not matched to a gene. Germline V lookup: CDR1 SGHRS, CDR2 YFSETQ. CDR3 region: CASSLEPGTSGRAMEADTQYF. For the CDR3, the DNA is TGCGCCAGCAGCTTGGAACCGGGGACTAGCGGGAGGGCCATGGAGGCAGATACGCAGTATTTT.